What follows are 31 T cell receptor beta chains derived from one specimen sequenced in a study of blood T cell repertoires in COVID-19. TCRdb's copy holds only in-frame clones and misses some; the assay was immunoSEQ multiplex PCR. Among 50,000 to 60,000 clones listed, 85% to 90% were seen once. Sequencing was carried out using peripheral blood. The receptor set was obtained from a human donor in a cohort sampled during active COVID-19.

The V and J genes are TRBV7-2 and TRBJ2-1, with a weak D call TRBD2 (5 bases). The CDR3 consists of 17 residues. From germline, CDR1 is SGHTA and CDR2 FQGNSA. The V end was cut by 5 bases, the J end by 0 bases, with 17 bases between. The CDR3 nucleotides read TGTGCCAGCAGCCCGGAGGACGGGGTCAGCTCCTACAATGAGCAGTTCTTC. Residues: CASSPEDGVSSYNEQFF.

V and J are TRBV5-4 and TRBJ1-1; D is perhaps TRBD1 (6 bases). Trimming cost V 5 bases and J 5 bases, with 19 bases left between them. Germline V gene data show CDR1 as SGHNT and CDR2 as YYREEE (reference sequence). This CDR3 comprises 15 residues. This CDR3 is CASRSDSTGWTEAFF. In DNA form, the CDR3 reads TGTGCCAGCAGGTCGGATTCCACAGGGTGGACTGAAGCTTTCTTT.

The CDR3 reads CASSKLAGPEDTQYF. As DNA, the CDR3 is TGTGCCAGCAGCAAACTAGCGGGCCCTGAGGATACGCAGTATTTT. This rearrangement joins TRBV9 to TRBJ2-3; 9 bases are a match to TRBD2. The ends lost 4 bases at V and 6 bases at J; junction bases unmatched: 9. The CDR3 consists of 15 residues. CDR1 is SGDLS and CDR2 is YYNGEE in the germline V gene.

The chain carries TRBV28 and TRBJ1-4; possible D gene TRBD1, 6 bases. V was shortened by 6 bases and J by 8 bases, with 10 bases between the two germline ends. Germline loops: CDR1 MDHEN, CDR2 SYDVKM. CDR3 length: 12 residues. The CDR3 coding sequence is TGTGCCAGCAGCTCAGGGGCCGAAAAACTGTTTTTT. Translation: CASSSGAEKLFF.

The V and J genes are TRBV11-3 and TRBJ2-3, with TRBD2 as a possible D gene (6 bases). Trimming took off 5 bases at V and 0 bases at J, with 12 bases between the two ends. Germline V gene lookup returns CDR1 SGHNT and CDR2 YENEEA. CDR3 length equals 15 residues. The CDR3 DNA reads TGTGCCAGCAGCCCCCCGGGGACTAGCACAGATACGCAGTATTTT. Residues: CASSPPGTSTDTQYF.

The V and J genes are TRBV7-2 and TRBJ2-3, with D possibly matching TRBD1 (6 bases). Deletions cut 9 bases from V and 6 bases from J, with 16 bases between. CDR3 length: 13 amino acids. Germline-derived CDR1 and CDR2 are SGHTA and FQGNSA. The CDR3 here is CASSDSLRDTQYF. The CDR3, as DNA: TGTGCCAGTTCGGACAGCCTTCGGGATACGCAGTATTTT. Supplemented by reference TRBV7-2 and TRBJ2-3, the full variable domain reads GAGVSQSPSNKVTEKGKDVELRCDPISGHTALYWYRQSLGQGLEFLIYFQGNSAPDKSGLPSDRFSAERTGGSVSTLTIQRTQQEDSAVYLCASSDSLRDTQYFGPGTRLTVL.

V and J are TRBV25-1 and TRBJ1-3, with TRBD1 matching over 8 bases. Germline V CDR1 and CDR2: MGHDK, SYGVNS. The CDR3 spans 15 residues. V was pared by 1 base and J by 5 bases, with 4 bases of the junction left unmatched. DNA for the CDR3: TGTGCCAGCAGTGAATTGGACAGGGCAAGAAACACCATATATTTT. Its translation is CASSELDRARNTIYF.

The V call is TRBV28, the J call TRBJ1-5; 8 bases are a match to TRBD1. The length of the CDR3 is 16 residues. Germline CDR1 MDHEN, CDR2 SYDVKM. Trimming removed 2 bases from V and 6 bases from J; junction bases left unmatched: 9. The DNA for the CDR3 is TGTGCCAGCAGTTTACACGACAGGGGTTCTAGTCAGCCCCAGCATTTT. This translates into CASSLHDRGSSQPQHF.

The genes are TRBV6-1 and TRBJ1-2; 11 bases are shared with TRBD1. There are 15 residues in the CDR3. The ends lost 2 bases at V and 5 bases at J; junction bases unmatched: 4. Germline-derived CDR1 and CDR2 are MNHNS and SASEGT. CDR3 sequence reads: CASSEPDRGRYGYTF. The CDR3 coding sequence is TGTGCCAGCAGTGAACCGGACAGGGGGCGATATGGCTACACCTTC.

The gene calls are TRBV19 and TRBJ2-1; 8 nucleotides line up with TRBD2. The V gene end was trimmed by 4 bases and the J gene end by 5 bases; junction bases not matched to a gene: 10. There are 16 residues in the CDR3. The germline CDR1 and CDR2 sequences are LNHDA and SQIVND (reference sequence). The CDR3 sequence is CASSTKTGGENNEQFF. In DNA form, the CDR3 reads TGTGCCAGTAGTACCAAGACGGGGGGGGAGAACAATGAGCAGTTCTTC.

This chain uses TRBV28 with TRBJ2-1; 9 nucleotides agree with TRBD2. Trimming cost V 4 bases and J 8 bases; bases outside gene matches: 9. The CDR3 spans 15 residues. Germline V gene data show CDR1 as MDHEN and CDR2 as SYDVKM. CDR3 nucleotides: TGTGCCAGCAGTTACCAGAGCGGGGGGTTCGATGAGCAGTTCTTC. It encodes CASSYQSGGFDEQFF.

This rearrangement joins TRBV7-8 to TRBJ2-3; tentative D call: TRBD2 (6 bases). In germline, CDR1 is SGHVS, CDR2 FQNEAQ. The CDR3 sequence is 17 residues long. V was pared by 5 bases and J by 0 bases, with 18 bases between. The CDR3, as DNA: TGTGCCAGCAGCCTTACCTTGGCGGGGCCTAGCACAGATACGCAGTATTTT. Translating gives CASSLTLAGPSTDTQYF.

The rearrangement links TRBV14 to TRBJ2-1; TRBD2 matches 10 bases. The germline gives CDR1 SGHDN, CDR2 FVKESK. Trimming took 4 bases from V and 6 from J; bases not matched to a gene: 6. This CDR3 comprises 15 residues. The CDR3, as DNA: TGTGCCAGCAGCCTCGGGACTAGCGACCTCAATGAGCAGTTCTTC. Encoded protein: CASSLGTSDLNEQFF.

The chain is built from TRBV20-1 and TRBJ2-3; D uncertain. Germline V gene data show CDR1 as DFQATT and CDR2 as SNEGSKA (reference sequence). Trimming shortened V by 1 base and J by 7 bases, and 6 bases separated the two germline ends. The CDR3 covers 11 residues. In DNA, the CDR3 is TGCAGTGCTAGAGTTCAGAATACGCAGTATTTT. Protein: CSARVQNTQYF.

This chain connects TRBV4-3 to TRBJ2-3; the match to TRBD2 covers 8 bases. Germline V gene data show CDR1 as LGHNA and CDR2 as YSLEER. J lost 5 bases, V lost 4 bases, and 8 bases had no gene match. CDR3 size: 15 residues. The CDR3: CASSLGGGSGDTQYF. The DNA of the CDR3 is TGCGCCAGCAGCCTCGGGGGGGGGAGTGGAGATACGCAGTATTTT.

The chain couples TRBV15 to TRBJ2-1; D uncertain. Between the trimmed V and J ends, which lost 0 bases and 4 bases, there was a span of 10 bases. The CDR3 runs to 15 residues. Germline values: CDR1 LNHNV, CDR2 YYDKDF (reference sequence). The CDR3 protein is CATSRDYSLYNEQFF. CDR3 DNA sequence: TGTGCCACCAGCAGAGATTACAGCCTTTACAATGAGCAGTTCTTC.

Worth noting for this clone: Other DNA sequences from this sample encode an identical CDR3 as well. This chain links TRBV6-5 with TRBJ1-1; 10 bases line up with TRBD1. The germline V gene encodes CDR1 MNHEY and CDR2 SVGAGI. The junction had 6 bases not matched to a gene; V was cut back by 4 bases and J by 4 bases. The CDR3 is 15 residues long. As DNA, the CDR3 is TGTGCCAGCAGTTCTCGACAGGGGGCAAGCACTGAAGCTTTCTTT. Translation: CASSSRQGASTEAFF.

The CDR3 loop is CASSATGPNEKLFF. In nucleotides, the CDR3 is TGTGCCAGCTCAGCGACAGGTCCTAATGAAAAACTGTTTTTT. The chain recombines TRBV18 with TRBJ1-4; D possibly corresponds to TRBD1 (6 bases). This CDR3 spans 14 amino acids. V gave up 5 bases and J gave up 3 bases, with 10 bases separating them. Germline CDR1 is KGHSH and CDR2 is LQKENI.

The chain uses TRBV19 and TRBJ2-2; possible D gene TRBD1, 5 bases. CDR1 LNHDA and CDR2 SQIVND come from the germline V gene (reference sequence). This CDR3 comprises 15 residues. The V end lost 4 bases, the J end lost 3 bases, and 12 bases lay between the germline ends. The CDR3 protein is CASSTPGRDTGELFF. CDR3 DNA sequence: TGTGCCAGTAGTACCCCGGGCAGGGACACCGGGGAGCTGTTTTTT.

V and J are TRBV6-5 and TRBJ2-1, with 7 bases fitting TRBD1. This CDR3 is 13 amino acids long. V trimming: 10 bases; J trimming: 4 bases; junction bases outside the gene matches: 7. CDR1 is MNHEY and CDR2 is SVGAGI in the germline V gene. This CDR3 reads CATLRDSYNEQFF. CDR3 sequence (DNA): TGTGCCACCCTCCGGGACAGTTACAATGAGCAGTTCTTC.

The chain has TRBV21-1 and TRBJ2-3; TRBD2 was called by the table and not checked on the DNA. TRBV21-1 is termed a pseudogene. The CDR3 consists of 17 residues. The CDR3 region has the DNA TGTGCCAGCAGCAAAGAATCGGCGGGAGGGCCGGGAGATACGCAGTATTTT. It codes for CASSKESAGGPGDTQYF.

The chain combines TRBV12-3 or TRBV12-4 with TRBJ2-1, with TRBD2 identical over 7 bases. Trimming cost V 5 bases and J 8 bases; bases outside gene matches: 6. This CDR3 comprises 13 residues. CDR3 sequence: CASSRSGSHEQFF. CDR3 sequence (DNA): TGTGCCAGCAGTCGTAGCGGGTCGCATGAGCAGTTCTTC.

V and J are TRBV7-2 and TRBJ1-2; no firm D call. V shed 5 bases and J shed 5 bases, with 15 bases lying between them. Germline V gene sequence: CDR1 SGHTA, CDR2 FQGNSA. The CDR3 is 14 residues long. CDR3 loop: CASSPRGTNYGYTF. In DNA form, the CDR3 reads TGTGCCAGCAGCCCACGAGGTACGAATTATGGCTACACCTTC. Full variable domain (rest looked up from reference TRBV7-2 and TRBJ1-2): GAGVSQSPSNKVTEKGKDVELRCDPISGHTALYWYRQSLGQGLEFLIYFQGNSAPDKSGLPSDRFSAERTGGSVSTLTIQRTQQEDSAVYLCASSPRGTNYGYTFGSGTRLTVV.

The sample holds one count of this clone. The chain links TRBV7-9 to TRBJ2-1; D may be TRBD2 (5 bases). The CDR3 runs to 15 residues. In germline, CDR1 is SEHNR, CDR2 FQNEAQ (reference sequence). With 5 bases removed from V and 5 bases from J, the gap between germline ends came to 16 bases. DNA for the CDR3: TGTGCCAGCAGCCCTCGGTTGGGGAGCGACAATGAGCAGTTCTTC. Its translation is CASSPRLGSDNEQFF. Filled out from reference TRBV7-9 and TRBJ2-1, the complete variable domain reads DTGVSQNPRHKITKRGQNVTFRCDPISEHNRLYWYRQTLGQGPEFLTYFQNEAQLEKSRLLSDRFSAERPKGSFSTLEIQRTEQGDSAMYLCASSPRLGSDNEQFFGPGTRLTVL.

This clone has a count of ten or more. The CDR3, as DNA: TGTGCCTGGGGGACAAGCTACAATGAGCAGTTCTTC. Its protein is CAWGTSYNEQFF. The V gene is TRBV30, the J gene TRBJ2-1; D perhaps matches TRBD1 (6 bases). Germline V gene data show CDR1 as GTSNPN and CDR2 as SVGIG (reference sequence). The V end lost 5 bases, the J end lost 3 bases, and 8 bases lay between the germline ends. The CDR3 totals 12 residues. The complete variable domain, with remaining parts taken from reference TRBV30 and TRBJ2-1, reads SQTIHQWPATLVQPVGSPLSLECTVEGTSNPNLYWYRQAAGRGLQLLFYSVGIGQISSEVPQNLSASRPQDRQFILSSKKLLLSDSGFYLCAWGTSYNEQFFGPGTRLTVL.

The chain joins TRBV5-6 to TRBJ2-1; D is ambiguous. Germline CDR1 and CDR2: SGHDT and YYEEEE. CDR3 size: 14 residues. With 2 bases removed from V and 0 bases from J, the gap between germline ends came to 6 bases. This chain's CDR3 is CASSLLSSYNEQFF. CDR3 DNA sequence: TGTGCCAGCAGCTTATTGAGCTCCTACAATGAGCAGTTCTTC. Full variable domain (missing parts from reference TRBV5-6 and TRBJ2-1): DAGVTQSPTHLIKTRGQQVTLRCSPKSGHDTVSWYQQALGQGPQFIFQYYEEEERQRGNFPDRFSGHQFPNYSSELNVNALLLGDSALYLCASSLLSSYNEQFFGPGTRLTVL.

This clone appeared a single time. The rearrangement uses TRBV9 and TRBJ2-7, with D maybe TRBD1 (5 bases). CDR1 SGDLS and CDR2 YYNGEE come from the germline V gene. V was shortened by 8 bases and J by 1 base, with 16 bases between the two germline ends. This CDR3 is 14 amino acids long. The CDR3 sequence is CASLKGQSSYEQYF. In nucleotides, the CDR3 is TGTGCCAGTTTAAAGGGGCAGAGTTCCTACGAGCAGTACTTC.

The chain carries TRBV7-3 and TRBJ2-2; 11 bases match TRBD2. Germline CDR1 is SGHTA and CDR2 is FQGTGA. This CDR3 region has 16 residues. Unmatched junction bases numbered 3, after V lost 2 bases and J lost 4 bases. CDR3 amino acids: CASSLLAGGSTGELFF. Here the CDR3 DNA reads TGTGCCAGCAGCTTACTAGCGGGAGGCTCCACCGGGGAGCTGTTTTTT.

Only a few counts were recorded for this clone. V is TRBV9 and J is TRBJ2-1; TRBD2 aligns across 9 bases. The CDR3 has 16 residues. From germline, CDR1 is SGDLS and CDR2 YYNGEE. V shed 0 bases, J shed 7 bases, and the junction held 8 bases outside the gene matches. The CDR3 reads CASSVGREGPRNEQFF. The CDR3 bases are TGTGCCAGCAGCGTAGGGCGGGAGGGCCCGCGGAATGAGCAGTTCTTC.

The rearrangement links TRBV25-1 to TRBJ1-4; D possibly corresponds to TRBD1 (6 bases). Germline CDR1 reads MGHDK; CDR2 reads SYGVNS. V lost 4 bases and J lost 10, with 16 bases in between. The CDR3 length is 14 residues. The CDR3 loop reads CASSGGGRGGKLFF. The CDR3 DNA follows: TGTGCCAGCAGTGGGGGGGGCAGGGGAGGAAAACTGTTTTTT.

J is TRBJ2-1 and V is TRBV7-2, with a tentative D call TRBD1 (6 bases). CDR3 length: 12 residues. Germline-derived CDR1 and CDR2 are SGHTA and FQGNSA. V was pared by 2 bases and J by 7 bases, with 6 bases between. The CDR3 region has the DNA TGTGCCAGCAGCTTAAGGGGGAATGAGCAGTTCTTC. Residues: CASSLRGNEQFF.